Listed here are 13 T cell receptor beta chains from one sample, sequenced in a study of blood T cell repertoires in COVID-19. The method was immunoSEQ multiplex PCR; TCRdb's version includes in-frame clones alone and lacks a portion of them. The sample lists just under 250,000 clones; more than 85% were seen once. The specimen sequenced was PBMCs or T cells enriched from blood (not recorded which). All receptors derive from a woman aged 30 to 39 who had recovered from COVID-19.

Only one count was recorded for this clone. The chain joins TRBV7-2 to TRBJ2-7, with D maybe TRBD1 (6 bases). The CDR3 is 16 amino acids. The germline gives CDR1 SGHTA, CDR2 FQGNSA. V lost 2 bases, J lost 6 bases, and 20 bases lay in between. The CDR3 coding sequence is TGTGCCAGCAGCTTAAGTCGGACAGTATTCACCGGCGAGCAGTACTTC. Protein product: CASSLSRTVFTGEQYF.

The gene calls are TRBV12-3 or TRBV12-4 and TRBJ1-5; D may be TRBD1 (5 bases). V dropped 7 bases and J dropped 4 bases, with 11 bases sitting between them. This CDR3 is 13 amino acids long. The CDR3, as DNA: TGTGCCAGCACCTCCGGGGGGAATCAGCCCCAGCATTTT. This encodes CASTSGGNQPQHF.

The V call is TRBV7-2, the J call TRBJ1-1, with TRBD1 matching 7 bases. Trimming removed 5 bases from V and 7 bases from J; junction bases left unmatched: 7. This CDR3 has 13 residues. CDR1 SGHTA and CDR2 FQGNSA come from the germline V gene. CDR3 amino acids: CASSPDRVGEAFF. For the CDR3, the DNA is TGTGCCAGCAGCCCCGACAGGGTTGGTGAAGCTTTCTTT.

V is TRBV27 and J is TRBJ2-2; D unclear. The CDR3 extends over 15 amino acids. Trimming left V 3 bases short and J 4 bases short, with 12 bases between. CDR1 and CDR2 from the germline V gene are MNHEY and SMNVEV (reference sequence). The CDR3 sequence is CASSLVKPLTGELFF. The CDR3 DNA reads TGTGCCAGCAGTTTGGTGAAGCCTCTCACCGGGGAGCTGTTTTTT.

The J gene is TRBJ1-1, the V gene TRBV9; 9 bases are shared with TRBD1. The germline gives CDR1 SGDLS, CDR2 YYNGEE. V was clipped by 3 bases and J by 4 bases; unmatched bases: 4. This CDR3 contains 14 residues. The CDR3, as DNA: TGTGCCAGCAGCGGGACGACAGGGGGCACTGAAGCTTTCTTT. It is translated as CASSGTTGGTEAFF.

This rearrangement joins TRBV28 to TRBJ2-1, with D possibly TRBD2 on 6 matching bases. The CDR3 sequence is 12 residues long. Germline V gene sequence: CDR1 MDHEN, CDR2 SYDVKM. V shed 1 base and J shed 13 bases, with 11 bases lying between them. Written as DNA, the CDR3 is TGTGCCAGCAGTTTATTAGCGGACCGACAGTTCTTC. This gives the protein CASSLLADRQFF.

The V and J genes are TRBV6-5 and TRBJ1-2, with 11 nucleotides matching TRBD1. There are 15 residues in the CDR3. Germline CDR1 reads MNHEY; CDR2 reads SVGAGI. V was pared by 6 bases and J by 1 base, with 4 bases of the junction left unmatched. This CDR3 reads CASRQGQGGNYGYTF. The DNA of the CDR3 is TGTGCCAGCAGGCAGGGACAGGGGGGTAACTATGGCTACACCTTC.

This chain links TRBV19 with TRBJ2-1; 11 nucleotides agree with TRBD2. This CDR3 has 13 amino acids. Germline CDR1 LNHDA, CDR2 SQIVND (reference sequence). V was clipped by 7 bases and J by 8 bases; unmatched bases: 4. The CDR3 DNA is TGTGCCAGTAATAGCGGGAGGGCTTATGAGCAGTTCTTC. Protein product: CASNSGRAYEQFF.

V and J are TRBV5-1 and TRBJ2-1; TRBD2 matches 15 bases. The germline gives CDR1 SGHRS, CDR2 YFSETQ. V shed 0 bases and J 4 bases; nucleotides not matched to a gene: 2. This CDR3 spans 17 amino acids. The CDR3 protein is CASSLVGTSGGYNEQFF. The CDR3 DNA follows: TGCGCCAGCAGCTTGGTCGGGACTAGCGGGGGGTACAATGAGCAGTTCTTC.

This chain uses TRBV7-2 with TRBJ2-7, with TRBD2 matching over 14 bases. From germline, CDR1 is SGHTA and CDR2 FQGNSA. This CDR3 spans 15 amino acids. The junction had 7 bases not matched to a gene; V was cut back by 0 bases and J by 12 bases. CDR3 sequence (DNA): TGTGCCAGCAGCTTAGCGGGGACTAGCGGGAGAGGCCCGTACTTC. It is translated as CASSLAGTSGRGPYF.

This chain links TRBV4-2 with TRBJ1-5; the D is unclear. The CDR3 length is 16 residues. Germline assignment: CDR1 LGHNA and CDR2 YNFKEQ. Trimming pared 0 bases from V and 1 base from J, leaving 10 bases between. The CDR3 region is CASSQDLPGSNQPQHF. For the CDR3, the DNA is TGTGCCAGCAGCCAAGATCTTCCGGGGAGCAATCAGCCCCAGCATTTT.

The chain uses TRBV19 and TRBJ1-2; 7 bases map to TRBD1. The length of the CDR3 is 14 residues. J lost 5 bases, V lost 5 bases, and 8 bases had no gene match. Germline loops: CDR1 LNHDA, CDR2 SQIVND (reference sequence). The CDR3 DNA follows: TGTGCCAGTAGTTATTCAGGGGGTTTGTATGGCTACACCTTC. The encoded protein is CASSYSGGLYGYTF.

The chain uses TRBV20-1 and TRBJ1-1; D unclear. CDR3 length: 11 residues. The ends were cut back, 7 bases at V and 1 base at J, with 7 bases in the middle. The germline CDR1 and CDR2 sequences are DFQATT and SNEGSKA (reference sequence). The CDR3: CSVFRNTEAFF. The CDR3 DNA sequence: TGCAGTGTTTTCCGGAACACTGAAGCTTTCTTT.